This T cell receptor beta chain was observed in a study of human T cells and chemical hapten exposure. On the study more broadly: On about 2 cm by about 2 cm of upper inner arm skin, sensitization was performed with 2% DPC.

Time point indicated: pre-sensitization, week 0. Indicated treatment: therapeutic diphenylcyclopropenone sensitization with weekly scalp DPC. This clonotype was seen ten or more times. Germline trimming cut 8 bases from V and 6 bases from J; bases unmatched to any gene: 7. The germline CDR1 and CDR2 sequences are SQVTM and ANQGSEA. The CDR3 totals 12 residues. TCRdb used MiXCR to reprocess the RACE reads, holding one entry per CDR3 protein. The table has about 270,000 distinct CDR3 sequences, roughly 7.4% seen once. The sequencing here drew on whole blood, taken in connection with sensitization to the hapten diphenylcyclopropenone (DPC). The chain joins TRBV29-1 to TRBJ2-3; 8 bases are shared with TRBD1. This receptor was obtained from a man between 18 and 29 years old with alopecia areata. Some clones in this sample may be carry-over from other donors' samples. CDR3 DNA sequence: TGCAGCTCGTCCAGGGACAGGGATACGCAGTATTTT. Protein product: CSSSRDRDTQYF.